The T cell receptor (beta chain) under discussion was sequenced for a study of cytomegalovirus exposure and HLA in healthy donors (dated by TCRdb to about 2017). A note on the overall study: In an earlier analysis of some 610 of the donors, around 300 Gb of sequence data and 90 million to 130 million unique TCR beta sequences from roughly 190 million T cells were reported. Using immunosequencing, the study profiled T cell repertoires from roughly 650 subjects and related those repertoires to cytomegalovirus serostatus. An early release covering roughly 580 HLA-typed donors comprised 250 to 350 gigabases of sequencing data and around 80 million unique TCR sequences. Typing coverage varied by locus: roughly 620-630 donors for A, B, C, DRB1 and DQB1; more than 500 for DQA1; over 600 for DPA1; roughly 450 for DPB1. Besides the first cohort of roughly 700 subjects, a separate validation cohort made up of around 120 different subjects was used. To study patterns of TCR occurrence, a later analysis re-analyzed previously published TCR beta repertoires from 550 to 800 donors and added high-resolution HLA genotyping. Rather than using new phenotypic data, the later analysis identified candidate immune exposures from TCR beta sequences and from how often those sequences occurred across donors. The study aimed to test whether signatures of past pathogen exposure could be identified by cataloging public T cell receptors. High-throughput TCR immunosequencing, statistical association of individual TCRs with disease status, and machine learning were combined to predict cytomegalovirus infection status. The genetic ancestry cluster associated with self-reported Caucasian donors included over 80% of the 300 to 400 genotyped donors. A few DR-DQ haplotypes were treated as single units for association and clustering because of strong linkage in the cohort. In a later genetic analysis, genome-wide SNP genotypes for about 55% of the roughly 700 donors were used, and that subset was treated as a discovery cohort. To decide whether each TCR beta V gene segment behaved as functional or pseudogenic, an earlier analysis of some 600 of the donors relied on high-throughput TCR beta sequencing. HLA typing covered class I and class II loci at four-digit resolution. Donor age, sex, ethnicity and CMV serostatus were compiled alongside the repertoire data. Among 398 genotyped donors of the cohort, an average of around 250,000 unique TCR beta nucleotide sequences was sequenced per donor, of which approximately 19% were non-productive. Every repertoire in the discovery cohort had been generated on one and the same sequencing platform.

V is pared back by 5 bases and J by 2 bases, with 15 bases lying between the germline termini. From the cysteine up to the phenylalanine, the CDR3 has a length of 15 residues. The CDR3 DNA has 45 bases and is translated from base 1. Taken from the germline V gene, the CDR1 and CDR2 loops are SGHVS and FNYEAQ. A word on this clone: Its antigen remains undetermined. No per-base quality is available; no much larger clone lies one base away.

The paper's findings and limits, for the study overall: In vitro tests confirmed that a few of the cytomegalovirus-associated TCR beta chains recognize cytomegalovirus antigens. An earlier analysis of approximately 530 of the donors showed that most TCR beta V segments appeared in productive rearrangements either about 87% or about 30% of the time, which broadly matched IMGT annotations. Most CMV-associated TCR beta chains appeared to be HLA-restricted in a later analysis, and the HLA associations seemed to be driven largely by CMV exposure. Cytomegalovirus status was reported to be diagnosed by the classifier with high specificity and sensitivity in both the original and validation cohorts. Most TCR sequences were seen in very few donors, while some public TCRs were found in many individuals. A later genetic analysis reported fewer N-insertions in productive TCRs among donors in an Asian-associated ancestry cluster than the roughly 720-donor mean. A further reported finding was that TCR beta sequences accurately predicted the HLA-A and HLA-B alleles for most subjects in the first cohort. For the cohort, immune exposure information was limited to CMV serostatus. Presence/absence analyses assumed roughly uniform sequencing depth across donors, an assumption that may not hold. Because HLA typing was unavailable for some donors at each locus, only the typed subset was used in association tests. Linkage disequilibrium might explain the correlated functional status among segregating V segments, but an unknown experimental factor could not be excluded. In a later analysis, HLA-associated TCR beta chains showed more clonal expansion and lower generation probabilities than non-associated chains that were equally common. According to the authors, the approach could potentially be generalized to other disease states and immunological phenotypes. At a false discovery rate of 0.05, a later analysis linked around 15,000 TCR beta sequences to specific HLA alleles. The study listed approximately 150 TCR beta chains as associated with cytomegalovirus. A cluster of highly shared sequence variants was judged likely to be a technical artifact of the sequencing pipeline. V-gene and J-gene trimming of TCR beta chains was associated with a missense DCLRE1C variant in a later genetic analysis, and the association was replicated in an independent cohort. Some IMGT-functional V segments, including TRBV6-2 and TRBV6-3, could not be distinguished by the 87-base-pair reads and were therefore excluded. A later analysis reported that several top co-occurrence clusters appeared linked to parvovirus B19, influenza, CMV and Epstein-Barr virus. Because counts were too low, more than 15 rarely observed V segments, including chromosome 9 orphons, were left out of the earlier analysis of 587 of the donors. According to a later analysis, TCR association rates differed among HLA loci, with DRB1 alleles showing the most associated TCRs and HLA-C alleles showing the fewest. In this cohort, only TCR beta chains were sequenced, and detectable features were limited by the absence of alpha or paired-chain data. When HLA alleles, especially DR and DQ, strongly co-occurred, TCR associations were difficult to assign to individual alleles.

The library was generated by the immunoSEQ multiplex PCR assay. For the multiplex PCR, a mixture combining 60 forward primers for TCR Vbeta segments and 13 reverse primers for TCR Jbeta segments was used. Amplification of the CDR3 region of rearranged TCR beta genes was performed with a multiplex PCR assay on genomic DNA. The amplified TCR beta libraries were sequenced on the Illumina HiSeq System as 87-base-pair reads. Regarding the original processing steps: In a later analysis, tens of millions of unique TCR beta chains were counted across the roughly 700 repertoires, and approximately 11 million of these chains were shared by at least two donors. Raw reads were error-corrected and collapsed into unique sequences by a nearest-neighbor algorithm in which closely related sequences were merged to remove PCR and sequencing errors. CDR3 sequences were aligned to IMGT reference sequences to assign V, D and J gene segments. For a sequence to be retained, at least a six-nucleotide match to both a V gene segment and a J gene segment was required. Rearrangements were classified as productive when the CDR3 lacked stop codons and remained in frame with V and J, and all other rearrangements were classified as non-productive. CDR3 was defined according to IMGT convention as the region running from the second conserved V-encoded cysteine to the conserved J-encoded phenylalanine. The earlier analysis of 587 of the donors excluded any sequence lacking an unambiguous match to a single V gene segment. In an earlier analysis of around 600 of the donors, V segments were called functional above 56.7% productive rearrangements and were called segregating when the between-donor standard deviation exceeded 5%. A statistical classification framework was developed to diagnose cytomegalovirus status using the catalog of TCR beta chain sequences. A later analysis assigned V and J genes by comparing TCR nucleotide sequences with IMGT/GENE-DB human TR gene sequences. A later analysis assigned CDR3 sequences and most-parsimonious VDJ recombination scenarios with the TCRdist pipeline. In a later analysis, each TCR beta chain was defined by its CDR3 amino acid sequence together with its V-gene family, and reads without a unique V-gene family were excluded. A later analysis removed 550 to 700 highly shared, low-generation-probability nucleotide sequences to deal with suspected cross-contamination and a sequencing artifact. A later analysis calculated a clonal expansion index for each public chain from normalized within-repertoire ranks of inferred template counts. In a later analysis, generation probabilities were computed using a VDJ recombination model fitted to out-of-frame rearrangements, and the results were checked against IGoR. Hypergeometric tests were used in a later analysis to score TCR-TCR, TCR-HLA and TCR-CMV co-occurrence, with a repertoire-size bias correction applied to the TCR pairs. To estimate false discovery rates, a later analysis permuted the HLA or CMV assignments 20 times. In a later analysis, co-occurring TCRs were grouped using DBSCAN, with TCRdist sequence similarity added in when clustering inside HLA-allele-positive subsets. For co-occurrence clustering, repertoires with fewer than 30,000 or more than 120,000 public chains were excluded, along with a handful of repertoires with anomalous nucleotide sharing. Here the immuneACCESS table is served through TCRdb, limited to in-frame sequences with V and J called. Missing clones are a known gap in these copies; in checked studies unresolved V genes cover under half, and the rest lacks a known reason. V, J and clone size derive from that table, while D and trimming were established from the DNA sequence. For this sample there are 150,000 to 200,000 clones; about 77% appear just once. The leading ten clones occupy approximately 2.9% of the sample.

In total, fewer than 750 healthy bone marrow donors made up the cohort. Cohort members were all nominally healthy when sampled, although unrecorded immune exposures were likely present. The donor was CMV seronegative and belonged to the group of 352 seronegative cohort members. Every donor gave a peripheral blood sample, and the peripheral blood mononuclear cells from that sample were used for TCR beta sequencing. Genomic DNA extraction from the blood cell samples was performed with the Qiagen DNeasy Blood Extraction Kit. Recombination joined TRBV7-6 with TRBJ2-5; TRBD2 could be the D gene, as 5 bases match. The sequenced material came from PBMCs. The clonotype comes from a female donor in good health and CMV-seronegative. CDR3 loop: CASSPLADLQETQYF. The sequenced DNA is TGTGCCAGCAGCCCACTCGCGGACTTGCAAGAGACCCAGTACTTC.